This record concerns one T cell receptor beta chain sequence. Its specificity is not known. Germline CDR1 and CDR2: SGDLS and YYNGEE. V lost 0 bases, J lost 2 bases, and 7 bases lay in between. The CDR3 is 14 amino acids. This specimen belongs to a study of cytotoxic CD8 clonotypes in ibrutinib-treated CLL. Study summary: Response samples were obtained once patients had received a median 12 months of treatment, range 6 to 36.

General observations from the study: Sustained-remission and progressing patients had different sampling times. Clonality climbed at ibrutinib response, then dropped toward baseline at progression.

Investigators sought sequencing depths of between 1 in 200,000 and 1 in 1 million T cells. Method: immunoSEQ multiplex PCR; TCRdb's copy keeps in-frame clones and lacks some. In the table there are approximately 100,000 clones, 50% to 65% of which are singletons. This sample comprised PBMCs, obtained after 24 months of ibrutinib treatment. This receptor was identified in a human donor with chronic lymphocytic leukemia. V gene TRBV9 combines with J gene TRBJ2-3; D not resolved. The CDR3 reads CASSVGPSTDTQYF. CDR3 DNA sequence: TGTGCCAGCAGCGTAGGCCCATCCACAGATACGCAGTATTTT. Variable domain in full (rest from reference TRBV9 and TRBJ2-3): DSGVTQTPKHLITATGQRVTLRCSPRSGDLSVYWYQQSLDQGLQFLIQYYNGEERAKGNILERFSAQQFPDLHSELNLSSLELGDSALYFCASSVGPSTDTQYFGPGTRLTVL.